These T cell receptor beta chains were read from a single sample in a study of response to subunit inactivated influenza vaccine. From the RT-PCR reads, TCRdb called clonotypes with MiXCR, one entry per CDR3 protein. The sample consists of roughly 460,000 distinct CDR3 sequences, approximately 9.9% of them appearing once. The input for sequencing was PBMCs from blood, taken 40 to 50 days after vaccination. These receptors were obtained from a man aged 50-59 years who received an inactivated influenza vaccine. Both conserved end residues are part of each CDR3. A D gene is named only where the DNA matches it firmly. Rows give clone size only sometimes, using once, few, many, or a class for an expanded clone.

j_call d_call clone_size v_call cdr3_nt cdr3_aa
TRBJ2-1 TRBD2 many TRBV29-1 TGCAGCGTTGCAGCGGGATGGGAGAATGAGCAGTTCTTC CSVAAGWENEQFF
TRBJ2-7 TRBD2 - TRBV20-1 TGCAGTGCTACAAGTGGGACTAGCGGGATCTACGAGCAGTACTTC CSATSGTSGIYEQYF
TRBJ1-2 - - TRBV11-1 TGTGCCAGCAGCCCCAGCGTAGGGGGCTATGGCTACACCTTC CASSPSVGGYGYTF
TRBJ2-7 TRBD1 - TRBV27 TGTGCCAGCAGTTTCGGGGACAGCACCTACGAGCAGTACTTC CASSFGDSTYEQYF
TRBJ1-1 TRBD1 few TRBV7-9 TGTGCCAGCAGCACAGGGGCGAGGTTCACTGAAGCTTTCTTT CASSTGARFTEAFF
TRBJ2-1 - many TRBV28 TGTGCCAGTGGGGGCGGATTTGAGCAGTTCTTC CASGGGFEQFF
TRBJ2-3 TRBD2 many TRBV20-1 TGCAGTGCTAGAGATGAGGGACTAGCCTCAGATACGCAGTATTTT CSARDEGLASDTQYF
TRBJ2-2 - many TRBV2 TGTGCCAGCAGTGTTGAAAACACCGGGGAGCTGTTTTTT CASSVENTGELFF
TRBJ2-3 - few TRBV11-1 TGTGCCAGCAGCCGAGAGTGGGGGGCCGGCACAGATACGCAGTATTTT CASSREWGAGTDTQYF
TRBJ1-5 TRBD1 few TRBV10-3 TGTGCCATCAGTGCGGGACAGGGTGAGAGCAATCAGCCCCAGCATTTT CAISAGQGESNQPQHF
TRBJ1-2 TRBD1 many TRBV6-1 TGTGCCAGCAGTGCCAGAGGACAGGGCTATGGCTACACCTTC CASSARGQGYGYTF
TRBJ2-7 - many TRBV20-1 TGCAGTGCTAGAGCGGCCGGGAGAGACCCTCCTTACTACGAGCAGTACTTC CSARAAGRDPPYYEQYF
TRBJ2-5 - few TRBV10-3 TGTGCCACCGGGCCGGGGGCCAAAGAGACCCAGTACTTC CATGPGAKETQYF
TRBJ2-1 - - TRBV12-3/TRBV12-4 TGTGCCAGCAGTTCGAGGTCTAGCAATGAGCAGTTCTTC CASSSRSSNEQFF
TRBJ1-2 TRBD1 few TRBV12-3/TRBV12-4 TGTGCCAGCAGTTACGTCCCGGGACAGGGGGCGGAGGACGGCTACACCTTC CASSYVPGQGAEDGYTF
TRBJ2-2 - - TRBV7-3 TGTGCCAGCAGCATGGGGGAGCGGGCCGGGGAGCTGTTTTTT CASSMGERAGELFF
TRBJ2-7 - - TRBV5-1 TGCGCCAGCAGCCTGATGAACGGGGGCGCTTACGAGCAGTACTTC CASSLMNGGAYEQYF